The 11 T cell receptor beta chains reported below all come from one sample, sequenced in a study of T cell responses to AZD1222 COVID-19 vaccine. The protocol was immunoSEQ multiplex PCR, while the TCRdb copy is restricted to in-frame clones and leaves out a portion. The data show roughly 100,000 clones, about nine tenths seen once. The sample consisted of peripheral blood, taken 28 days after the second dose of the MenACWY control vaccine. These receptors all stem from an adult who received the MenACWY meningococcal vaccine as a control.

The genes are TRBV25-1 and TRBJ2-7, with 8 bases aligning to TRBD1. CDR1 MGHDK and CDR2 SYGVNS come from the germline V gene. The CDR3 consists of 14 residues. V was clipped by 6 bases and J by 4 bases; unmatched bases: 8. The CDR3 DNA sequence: TGTGCCAGCAGCTTCAGGGGACAGGAATACGAGCAGTACTTC. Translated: CASSFRGQEYEQYF.

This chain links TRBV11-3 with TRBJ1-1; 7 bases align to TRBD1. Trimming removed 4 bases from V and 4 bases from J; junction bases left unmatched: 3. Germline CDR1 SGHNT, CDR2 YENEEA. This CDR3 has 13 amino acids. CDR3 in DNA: TGTGCCAGCAGCTCGGGGGACAGCACTGAAGCTTTCTTT. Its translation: CASSSGDSTEAFF. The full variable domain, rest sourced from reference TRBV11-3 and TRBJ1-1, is EAGVVQSPRYKIIEKKQPVAFWCNPISGHNTLYWYLQNLGQGPELLIRYENEEAVDDSQLPKDRFSAERLKGVDSTLKIQPAELGDSAVYLCASSSGDSTEAFFGQGTRLTVV.

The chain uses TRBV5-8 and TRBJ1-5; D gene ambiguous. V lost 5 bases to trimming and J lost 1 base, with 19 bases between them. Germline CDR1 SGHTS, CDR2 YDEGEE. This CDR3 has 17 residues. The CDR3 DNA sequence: TGTGCCAGCAGACCTCCTCGGGGATCTTCAAGCAATCAGCCCCAGCATTTT. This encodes CASRPPRGSSSNQPQHF.

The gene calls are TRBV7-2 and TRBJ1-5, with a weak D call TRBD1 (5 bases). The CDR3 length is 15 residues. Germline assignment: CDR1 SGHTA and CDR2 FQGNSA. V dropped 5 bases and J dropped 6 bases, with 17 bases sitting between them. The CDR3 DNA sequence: TGTGCCAGCAGCCTCACTCGATTGGGGGTTCAGCCCCAGCATTTT. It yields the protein CASSLTRLGVQPQHF.

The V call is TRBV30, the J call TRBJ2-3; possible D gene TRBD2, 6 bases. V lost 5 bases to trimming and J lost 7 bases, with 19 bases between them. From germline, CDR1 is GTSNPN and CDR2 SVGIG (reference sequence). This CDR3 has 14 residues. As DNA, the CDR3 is TGTGCCTGGGACTCCGGGCGGGGAGGAAATACGCAGTATTTT. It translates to CAWDSGRGGNTQYF.

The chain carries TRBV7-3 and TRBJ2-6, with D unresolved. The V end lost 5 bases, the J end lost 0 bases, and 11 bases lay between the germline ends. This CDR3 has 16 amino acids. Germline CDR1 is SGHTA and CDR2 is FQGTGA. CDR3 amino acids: CASSRHPASGANVLTF. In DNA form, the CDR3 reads TGTGCCAGCAGCCGCCATCCGGCCTCTGGGGCCAACGTCCTGACTTTC.

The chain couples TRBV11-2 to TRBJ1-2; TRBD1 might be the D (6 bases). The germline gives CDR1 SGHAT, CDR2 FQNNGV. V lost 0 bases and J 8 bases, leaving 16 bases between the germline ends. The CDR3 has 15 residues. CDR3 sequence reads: CASSLEPAAGDGYTF. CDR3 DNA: TGTGCCAGCAGCTTAGAACCGGCGGCAGGGGACGGCTACACCTTC.

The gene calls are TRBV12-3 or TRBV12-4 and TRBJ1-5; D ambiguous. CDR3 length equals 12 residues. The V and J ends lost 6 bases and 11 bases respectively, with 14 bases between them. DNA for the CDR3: TGTGCCAGCAGCCCAGGTAGTTCAGCCCAGCATTTT. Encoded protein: CASSPGSSAQHF.

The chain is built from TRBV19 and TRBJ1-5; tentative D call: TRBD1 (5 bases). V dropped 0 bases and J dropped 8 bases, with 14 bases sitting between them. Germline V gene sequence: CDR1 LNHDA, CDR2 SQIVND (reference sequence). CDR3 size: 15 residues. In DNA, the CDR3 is TGTGCCAGTAGTATAGACCACGGGACTGTGGAGCCCCAGCATTTT. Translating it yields CASSIDHGTVEPQHF.

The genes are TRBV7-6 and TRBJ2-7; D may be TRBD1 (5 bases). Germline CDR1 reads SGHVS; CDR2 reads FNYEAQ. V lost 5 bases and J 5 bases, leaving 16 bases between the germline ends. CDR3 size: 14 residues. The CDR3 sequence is CASSVGIRAHEQYF. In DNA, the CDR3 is TGTGCCAGCAGCGTTGGAATCAGGGCCCACGAGCAGTACTTC. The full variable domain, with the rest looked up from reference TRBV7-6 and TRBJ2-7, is GAGVSQSPRYKVTKRGQDVALRCDPISGHVSLYWYRQALGQGPEFLTYFNYEAQQDKSGLPNDRFSAERPEGSISTLTIQRTEQRDSAMYRCASSVGIRAHEQYFGPGTRLTVT.

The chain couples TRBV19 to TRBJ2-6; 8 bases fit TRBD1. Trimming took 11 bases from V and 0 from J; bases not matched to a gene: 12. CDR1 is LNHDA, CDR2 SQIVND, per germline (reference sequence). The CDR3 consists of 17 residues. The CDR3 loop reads CAVKTGVPHSGANVLTF. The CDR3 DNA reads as TGTGCCGTCAAGACAGGGGTCCCTCACTCTGGGGCCAACGTCCTGACTTTC.